This T cell receptor (beta chain) was sequenced for a study of T cell changes during pregnancy in multiple sclerosis. Per the germline V gene, CDR1 is MNHEY and CDR2 is SMNVEV (reference sequence). CDR3 length equals 13 residues. The junction had 6 bases not matched to a gene; V was cut back by 5 bases and J by 7 bases. Libraries were prepared by immunoSEQ multiplex PCR; TCRdb keeps only in-frame clonotypes and omits some of them. The table lists about 18,000 clones, over 70% of them singletons. The rearrangement joins TRBV27 to TRBJ1-1; 8 bases line up with TRBD1. The sequence was obtained from a female donor in good health, enrolled as a control in a pregnancy study. Sequences were derived from CD8+ T cells from peripheral blood mononuclear cells, sampled in the third trimester of pregnancy. The CDR3 DNA is TGTGCCAGCAGTGACAGGGGTTGGGATGAAGCTTTCTTT. As protein: CASSDRGWDEAFF.